The 26 T cell receptor beta chains below come from one sample, sequenced in a study of T cells in Graves' hyperthyroidism and ophthalmopathy. TCR beta CDR3 regions were amplified from RNA. When the TCR CDR3 underwent first-round RT-PCR, the HTBI primer set was used. TCRdb called the multiplex PCR reads again in MiXCR, with one record for every CDR3 protein. The sample shows under 350,000 distinct CDR3 sequences, about 15% of them seen only once. The sample consisted of blood. Every receptor here comes from a woman in her sixties with Graves' ophthalmopathy.

This clonotype was seen many times. The chain carries TRBV12-3 or TRBV12-4 and TRBJ1-5; D perhaps matches TRBD1 (6 bases). V lost 6 bases and J 2 bases, leaving 17 bases between the germline ends. The CDR3 sequence is 16 residues long. DNA of the CDR3: TGTGCCAGCAGCCTCCAACGGGGGCTTGGCAATCAGCCCCAGCATTTT. It encodes CASSLQRGLGNQPQHF.

This clonotype was observed at least ten times. V gene TRBV20-1 combines with J gene TRBJ2-2; D gene uncertain. Trimming cost V 3 bases and J 4 bases, with 12 bases left between them. The V gene's germline CDR1 is DFQATT and CDR2 SNEGSKA (reference sequence). The CDR3 spans 14 residues. CDR3 region: CSARFGNGTGELFF. For the CDR3, the DNA is TGCAGTGCTAGGTTCGGAAATGGCACCGGGGAGCTGTTTTTT.

This clonotype was observed many times. J is TRBJ2-1 and V is TRBV24-1; 15 bases are shared with TRBD2. The CDR3 spans 16 residues. The germline V gene encodes CDR1 KGHDR and CDR2 SFDVKD. V was pared by 4 bases and J by 7 bases, with 4 bases of the junction left unmatched. The CDR3 DNA follows: TGTGCCACCAGTGACCCTGGACTAGCGGGAGGGAATGAGCAGTTCTTC. Translation: CATSDPGLAGGNEQFF.

This clonotype came up many times. The chain couples TRBV4-2 to TRBJ2-7; 8 positions agree with TRBD2. With V trimmed by 1 base and J by 0 bases, 5 bases remained unmatched. The germline V gene encodes CDR1 LGHNA and CDR2 YNFKEQ. This CDR3 is built from 16 residues. CDR3 DNA sequence: TGTGCCAGCAGCCAAGCCCTAGCGGGTTCCTCCTACGAGCAGTACTTC. It encodes CASSQALAGSSYEQYF.

This rearrangement joins TRBV19 to TRBJ1-5; perhaps TRBD1 as D (5 bases). V was shortened by 4 bases and J by 5 bases, with 12 bases between the two germline ends. CDR3 size: 14 residues. Germline V CDR1 and CDR2: LNHDA, SQIVND (reference sequence). The CDR3 sequence is CASSTLQGDQPQHF. CDR3 in DNA: TGTGCCAGTAGTACCCTCCAGGGCGATCAGCCCCAGCATTTT.

In this sample, this clonotype turned up many times. This CDR3 reads CASSTARSRELFF. The CDR3 DNA sequence: TGTGCCAGCAGCACAGCCCGGAGCCGGGAGCTGTTTTTT. This sequence joins TRBV7-8 and TRBJ2-2, with D uncertain. Looked up from germline, CDR1 is SGHVS and CDR2 is FQNEAQ. V lost 5 bases and J lost 9, with 13 bases in between. The CDR3 spans 13 residues.

This clonotype was observed many times. V and J are TRBV15 and TRBJ1-4; TRBD1 is a possible D gene (5 bases). Germline loops: CDR1 LNHNV, CDR2 YYDKDF (reference sequence). The CDR3 has 16 residues. The V end lost 3 bases, the J end lost 0 bases, and 11 bases lay between the germline ends. The CDR3 region is CATSRTTGATNEKLFF. DNA of the CDR3: TGTGCCACCAGCAGGACGACGGGGGCAACTAATGAAAAACTGTTTTTT.

The chain links TRBV7-2 to TRBJ2-2, with 7 positions matching TRBD1. Germline V gene sequence: CDR1 SGHTA, CDR2 FQGNSA. This CDR3 has 15 amino acids. V lost 6 bases to trimming and J lost 6 bases; unmatched junction nucleotides: 10. The CDR3: CASRDNRGVAGELFF. CDR3 bases: TGTGCCAGCAGAGATAACAGGGGAGTTGCCGGGGAGCTGTTTTTT.

About this clonotype: At one end, the junction sequence differs from germline, possibly due to a read error. This chain links TRBV9 with TRBJ2-1; TRBD2 aligns across 10 bases. This CDR3 is 16 amino acids long. The V gene's germline CDR1 is SGDLS and CDR2 YYNGEE. DNA for the CDR3: TGTGCCAGCAGCGGCGGGGGGACTAGCGTGAGGAATGAGCAGCTCTTC. It yields the protein CASSGGGTSVRNEQLF.

V gene TRBV6-2 or TRBV6-3 combines with J gene TRBJ2-4; 7 nucleotides line up with TRBD1. In germline, CDR1 is MNHEY, CDR2 SVGEGT. The length of the CDR3 is 16 residues. The J segment lost 6 bases and the V segment lost 6 bases, leaving 14 bases of the junction unmatched. Here the CDR3 reads CASSLLNPGTVNIQYF. In DNA, the CDR3 is TGTGCCAGCAGCCTACTAAATCCCGGGACAGTAAACATTCAGTACTTC.

This clonotype was detected a few times. A much larger clone lies one base from this, so it may be a read error. This chain links TRBV20-1 with TRBJ2-2; D remains ambiguous. Germline V gene sequence: CDR1 DFQATT, CDR2 SNEGSKA (reference sequence). V dropped 5 bases and J dropped 4 bases, with 11 bases sitting between them. CDR3 length: 13 residues. This CDR3 reads CSALESSTGELFF. The CDR3 nucleotides read TGCAGTGCTTTGGAGTCGAGCACCGGGGAGCTGTTTTTT.

There are many counts of this clonotype. This chain connects TRBV11-2 to TRBJ1-2; D is unresolved. The V and J ends lost 1 base and 7 bases respectively, with 7 bases between them. There are 12 residues in the CDR3. CDR1 is SGHAT, CDR2 FQNNGV, per germline. CDR3 in amino acids: CASSLVRLGYTF. The CDR3 DNA reads TGTGCCAGCAGCTTAGTTCGCCTTGGCTACACCTTC.

This clonotype has at least ten counts. The chain recombines TRBV12-3 or TRBV12-4 with TRBJ2-3; D uncertain. The CDR3 runs 15 residues. V was shortened by 7 bases and J by 1 base, with 15 bases between the two germline ends. The CDR3 region has the DNA TGTGCCAGCACCCGGACCCGCCTGGGCACAGATACGCAGTATTTT. Translation: CASTRTRLGTDTQYF.

In its sample, this clonotype was seen many times. The CDR3 protein is CASSLGPGGFYEQYF. In DNA form, the CDR3 reads TGCGCCAGCAGCTTGGGGCCAGGGGGCTTTTACGAGCAGTACTTC. The chain uses TRBV5-1 and TRBJ2-7; 8 bases match TRBD1. Germline V gene lookup returns CDR1 SGHRS and CDR2 YFSETQ. With 0 bases clipped from V and 4 bases from J, the junction kept 6 bases outside the gene matches. The CDR3 runs 15 residues. Complete variable domain (other parts from reference TRBV5-1 and TRBJ2-7): KAGVTQTPRYLIKTRGQQVTLSCSPISGHRSVSWYQQTPGQGLQFLFEYFSETQRNKGNFPGRFSGRQFSNSRSEMNVSTLELGDSALYLCASSLGPGGFYEQYFGPGTRLTVT.

The chain uses TRBV5-1 and TRBJ2-7; 11 bases fit TRBD1. The CDR3 is 14 amino acids. Germline assignment: CDR1 SGHRS and CDR2 YFSETQ. After removal of 3 bases from V and 6 bases from J, the junction contained 5 bases not matched to a gene. As DNA, the CDR3 is TGCGCCAGCAGCTACGGGACAGGGGGAGGCGAGCAGTACTTC. Protein sequence: CASSYGTGGGEQYF.

The chain is built from TRBV20-1 and TRBJ2-7; 7 bases match TRBD1. CDR1 and CDR2 from the germline V gene are DFQATT and SNEGSKA (reference sequence). The J segment lost 2 bases and the V segment lost 5 bases, leaving 3 bases of the junction unmatched. This CDR3 is 12 amino acids long. The CDR3 sequence: CSAGGQAYEQYF. The CDR3 DNA follows: TGCAGTGCTGGAGGACAGGCCTACGAGCAGTACTTC.

The chain is built from TRBV7-3 and TRBJ1-2; tentatively, D is TRBD1 (6 bases). Germline V CDR1 and CDR2: SGHTA, FQGTGA. The CDR3 length is 15 residues. V lost 2 bases and J lost 7, with 17 bases in between. The CDR3 loop is CASSLENQGIFGYTF. CDR3 nucleotides: TGTGCCAGCAGCTTAGAGAATCAGGGGATCTTTGGCTACACCTTC. The full variable domain, rest sourced from reference TRBV7-3 and TRBJ1-2, is GAGVSQTPSNKVTEKGKYVELRCDPISGHTALYWYRQSLGQGPEFLIYFQGTGAADDSGLPNDRFFAVRPEGSVSTLKIQRTERGDSAVYLCASSLENQGIFGYTFGSGTRLTVV.

Only a few counts were recorded for this clonotype. The chain uses TRBV4-3 and TRBJ2-3; unclear D gene. The CDR3 consists of 15 residues. Per germline, CDR1 LGHNA and CDR2 YSLEER. The V gene lost 0 bases and the J gene lost 2 bases, with 9 bases spanning the gap. This chain's CDR3 is CASSQEYTNTDTQYF. CDR3 bases: TGCGCCAGCAGCCAAGAGTATACCAACACAGATACGCAGTATTTT.

This clonotype was counted a few times. The chain couples TRBV20-1 to TRBJ2-5; 10 bases are a match to TRBD1. J gave up 4 bases and V 3 bases, and 8 bases lay outside the gene matches. The CDR3 loop spans 15 amino acids. Per germline, CDR1 DFQATT and CDR2 SNEGSKA (reference sequence). In nucleotides, the CDR3 is TGCAGTGCTAGGCCCGGGACAGGGGCTGGAGAGACCCAGTACTTC. The encoded protein is CSARPGTGAGETQYF.

This chain joins TRBV7-3 and TRBJ2-3, with D hard to call. Germline CDR1 and CDR2: SGHTA and FQGTGA. The CDR3 totals 15 residues. The V end lost 1 base, the J end lost 5 bases, and 13 bases lay between the germline ends. The CDR3 DNA sequence: TGTGCCAGCAGCTTAATTGGCGGAGAGGAAGATACGCAGTATTTT. Residues: CASSLIGGEEDTQYF.

This clonotype occurred many times. V usage is TRBV29-1 and J usage is TRBJ2-3, with D tentatively TRBD1 (6 bases). V shed 3 bases and J shed 3 bases, with 16 bases lying between them. The CDR3 contains 15 residues. The V gene's germline CDR1 is SQVTM and CDR2 ANQGSEA. Here the CDR3 reads CSVERRSRGTDTQYF. Here the CDR3 DNA reads TGCAGCGTTGAGCGTCGGAGCAGGGGAACAGATACGCAGTATTTT.

This clonotype was seen repeatedly, ten times or more. J is TRBJ2-3 and V is TRBV7-8; D not resolved. The V end was cut by 1 base, the J end by 6 bases, with 14 bases between. This CDR3 region has 15 residues. In germline, CDR1 is SGHVS, CDR2 FQNEAQ. The CDR3 nucleotides are TGTGCCAGCAGCTTAGTTGTTGGTCCGTTGGATACGCAGTATTTT. As protein: CASSLVVGPLDTQYF.

This clonotype was recorded at least ten times. The genes are TRBV4-2 and TRBJ2-1, with a tentative D call TRBD2 (6 bases). The CDR3 sequence is 14 residues long. Deletions cut 0 bases from V and 8 bases from J, with 11 bases between. Germline CDR1 is LGHNA and CDR2 is YNFKEQ. CDR3 residues: CASSQDPGAHEQFF. In DNA, the CDR3 is TGTGCCAGCAGCCAAGATCCGGGAGCCCATGAGCAGTTCTTC.

Many counts were recorded for this clonotype. This chain joins TRBV7-2 and TRBJ1-3, with no clear D. The germline V and J ends were trimmed by 1 base and 8 bases, with 9 bases remaining between them. Germline assignment: CDR1 SGHTA and CDR2 FQGNSA. The CDR3 is made up of 13 amino acids. The CDR3 loop is CASSLVLGDTIYF. DNA for the CDR3: TGTGCCAGCAGCTTAGTCCTCGGGGACACCATATATTTT.

This clonotype was counted ten times or more. The genes are TRBV18 and TRBJ2-3, with 7 bases lining up with TRBD2. The CDR3 spans 15 residues. CDR1 is KGHSH and CDR2 is LQKENI in the germline V gene. Trimming removed 0 bases from V and 0 bases from J; junction bases left unmatched: 0. The CDR3 bases are TGTGCCAGCTCACCACCACTAGCGAGCACAGATACGCAGTATTTT. Protein: CASSPPLASTDTQYF.

This clonotype appeared many times. The rearrangement uses TRBV11-2 and TRBJ1-1; D is unresolved. The CDR3 loop spans 14 amino acids. Germline lookup yields CDR1 SGHAT and CDR2 FQNNGV. V gave up 6 bases and J gave up 3 bases, with 14 bases separating them. The CDR3 region has the DNA TGTGCCAGCAGTGGAGGCGATTTTTACACTGAAGCTTTCTTT. Translating it yields CASSGGDFYTEAFF.